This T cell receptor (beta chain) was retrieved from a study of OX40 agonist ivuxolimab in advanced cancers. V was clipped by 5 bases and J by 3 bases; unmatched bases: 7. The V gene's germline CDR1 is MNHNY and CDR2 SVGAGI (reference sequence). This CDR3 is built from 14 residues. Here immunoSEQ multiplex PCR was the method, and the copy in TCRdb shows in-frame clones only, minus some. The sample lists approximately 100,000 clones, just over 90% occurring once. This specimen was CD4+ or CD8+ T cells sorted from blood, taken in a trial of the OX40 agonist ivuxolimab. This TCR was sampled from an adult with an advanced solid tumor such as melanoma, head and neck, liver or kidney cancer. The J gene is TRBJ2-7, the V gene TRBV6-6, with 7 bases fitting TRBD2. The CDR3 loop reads CASSASGPIYEQYF. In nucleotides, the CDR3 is TGTGCCAGCAGTGCTAGCGGTCCAATCTACGAGCAGTACTTC.